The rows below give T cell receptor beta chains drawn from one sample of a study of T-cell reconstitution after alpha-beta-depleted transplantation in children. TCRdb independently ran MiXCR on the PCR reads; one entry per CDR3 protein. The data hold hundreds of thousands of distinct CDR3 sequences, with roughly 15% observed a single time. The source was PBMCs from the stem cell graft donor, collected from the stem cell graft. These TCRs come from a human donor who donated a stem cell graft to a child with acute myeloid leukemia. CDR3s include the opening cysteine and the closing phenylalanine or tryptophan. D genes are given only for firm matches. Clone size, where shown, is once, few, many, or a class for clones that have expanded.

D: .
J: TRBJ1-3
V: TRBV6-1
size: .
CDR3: CASCPNRFSGNTIYF
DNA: TGTGCCAGCTGTCCGAACAGGTTCTCTGGAAACACCATATATTTT

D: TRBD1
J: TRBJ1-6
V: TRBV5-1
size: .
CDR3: CASSFGLSPGQGNSPLHF
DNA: TGCGCCAGCAGCTTTGGCCTATCCCCAGGACAGGGGAATTCACCCCTCCACTTT

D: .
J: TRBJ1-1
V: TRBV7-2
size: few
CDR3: CASSVEGSRNTEAFF
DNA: TGTGCCAGCAGCGTAGAGGGATCCAGGAACACTGAAGCTTTCTTT

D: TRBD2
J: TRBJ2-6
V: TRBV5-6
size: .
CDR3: CASSLVPTSGASGANVLTF
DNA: TGTGCCAGCAGCTTGGTCCCGACTAGCGGGGCGTCTGGGGCCAACGTCCTGACTTTC

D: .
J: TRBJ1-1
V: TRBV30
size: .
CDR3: CAWTVGGISEAFF
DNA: TGTGCCTGGACAGTAGGAGGGATTTCTGAAGCTTTCTTT

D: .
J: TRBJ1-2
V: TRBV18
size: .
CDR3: CASLPAREAYGYTF
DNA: TGTGCCAGCCTACCCGCCAGGGAGGCCTATGGCTACACCTTC

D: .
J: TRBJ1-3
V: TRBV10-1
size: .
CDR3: CASSHGGNTIYF
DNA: TGCGCCAGCAGTCACGGTGGAAACACCATATATTTT

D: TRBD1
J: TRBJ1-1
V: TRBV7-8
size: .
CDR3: CASSPDRGRTEAFF
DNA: TGTGCCAGCAGCCCGGACAGGGGGCGTACTGAAGCTTTCTTT

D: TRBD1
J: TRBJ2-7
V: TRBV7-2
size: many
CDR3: CASSSQGGPYEQYF
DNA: TGTGCCAGCAGCTCACAGGGGGGTCCCTACGAGCAGTACTTC

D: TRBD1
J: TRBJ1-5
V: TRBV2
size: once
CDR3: CASRQGLYSNQPQHF
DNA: TGTGCCAGCCGACAGGGCCTATATAGCAATCAGCCCCAGCATTTT

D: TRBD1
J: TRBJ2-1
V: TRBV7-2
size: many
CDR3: CASSLGSGRGNEQFF
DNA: TGTGCCAGCAGCTTAGGGTCGGGCAGGGGGAATGAGCAGTTCTTC

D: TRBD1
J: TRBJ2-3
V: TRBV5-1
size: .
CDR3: CASTPRQGTGRDTRYF
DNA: TGCGCCAGCACGCCTCGACAGGGCACCGGAAGAGATACGCGGTATTTT

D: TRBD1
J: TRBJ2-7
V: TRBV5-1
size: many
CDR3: CASSGDRAAAYEQYF
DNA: TGCGCCAGCAGCGGTGACAGGGCCGCCGCCTACGAGCAGTACTTC

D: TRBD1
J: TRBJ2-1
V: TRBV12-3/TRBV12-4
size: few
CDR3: CASSRTGGDEQFF
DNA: TGTGCCAGCAGTCGGACAGGGGGTGATGAGCAGTTCTTC